These 11 T cell receptor beta chains were all obtained from the same sample, sequenced in a study of blood T cell repertoires in COVID-19. Sequencing used immunoSEQ multiplex PCR; TCRdb keeps in-frame clones, though not all of them. Of 200,000 to 250,000 clones listed, approximately 82% were seen once; the top ten hold 2.5% to 3.5%. The sequenced sample consisted of peripheral blood. All receptors come from a man between 45 and 60 years old with active or convalescent COVID-19.

The chain is built from TRBV7-9 and TRBJ2-7; 7 bases match TRBD2. Germline CDR1 and CDR2: SEHNR and FQNEAQ (reference sequence). V shed 3 bases, J shed 3 bases, and the junction held 2 bases outside the gene matches. The length of the CDR3 is 13 residues. CDR3 sequence (DNA): TGTGCCAGCAGCTTTTCTAGCGGCTACGAGCAGTACTTC. Translating it yields CASSFSSGYEQYF.

The chain links TRBV28 to TRBJ1-5; D call uncertain. CDR3 length: 12 residues. Germline V gene lookup returns CDR1 MDHEN and CDR2 SYDVKM. V was clipped by 5 bases and J by 6 bases, with 8 bases between them. The CDR3 sequence: CASSLPFQPQHF. CDR3 nucleotides: TGTGCCAGCAGTCTCCCTTTTCAGCCCCAGCATTTT.

The sample holds one count of this clone. The genes are TRBV21-1 and TRBJ2-7; the listed D gene, TRBD1, was not tested against the DNA. TRBV21-1 is labeled a pseudogene. This CDR3 is built from 17 residues. CDR3 coding DNA: TGTGCCAGCAGCAAAGCCCTCCAGTGGACAGGGCTCTACGAGCAGTACTTC. This encodes CASSKALQWTGLYEQYF.

The CDR3 reads CASSPRQGPFSYEQYF. The CDR3 bases are TGCGCCAGCAGTCCAAGACAGGGCCCATTCTCCTACGAGCAGTACTTC. This chain links TRBV5-1 with TRBJ2-7, with 7 bases fitting TRBD1. Trimming removed 5 bases from V and 0 bases from J; junction bases left unmatched: 11. Germline V gene lookup returns CDR1 SGHRS and CDR2 YFSETQ. This CDR3 region has 16 residues.

The rearrangement uses TRBV18 and TRBJ1-4; tentative D call: TRBD1 (6 bases). The CDR3 contains 15 residues. The germline CDR1 and CDR2 sequences are KGHSH and LQKENI. Trimming removed 6 bases at V and 5 bases at J, with 16 bases between. CDR3 in amino acids: CASSLRTVMNEKLFF. CDR3 in DNA: TGTGCCAGCTCCCTACGGACAGTGATGAATGAAAAACTGTTTTTT. Complete variable domain (other parts from reference TRBV18 and TRBJ1-4): NAGVMQNPRHLVRRRGQEARLRCSPMKGHSHVYWYRQLPEEGLKFMVYLQKENIIDESGMPKERFSAEFPKEGPSILRIQQVVRGDSAAYFCASSLRTVMNEKLFFGSGTQLSVL.

This chain links TRBV28 with TRBJ2-3, with TRBD2 matching 8 bases. The CDR3 covers 18 residues. Per the germline V gene, CDR1 is MDHEN and CDR2 is SYDVKM. V shed 5 bases, J shed 2 bases, and the junction held 15 bases outside the gene matches. The CDR3 sequence is CASSPSAGLGSHTDTQYF. In nucleotides, the CDR3 is TGTGCCAGCAGTCCATCCGCGGGACTAGGTTCGCACACAGATACGCAGTATTTT.

The CDR3 bases are TGTGCCAGCAGCTTGGGGGACAGGCACTCCTACGAGCAGTACTTC. It specifies CASSLGDRHSYEQYF. V is TRBV5-8 and J is TRBJ2-7, with TRBD1 identical over 8 bases. The CDR3 runs 15 residues. V was clipped by 0 bases and J by 0 bases; unmatched bases: 2. CDR1 is SGHTS, CDR2 YDEGEE, per germline.

This sequence joins TRBV24-1 and TRBJ1-4, with 9 bases lining up with TRBD1. Germline V gene sequence: CDR1 KGHDR, CDR2 SFDVKD. The CDR3 has 16 amino acids. Trimming cost V 3 bases and J 5 bases; bases outside gene matches: 6. In DNA, the CDR3 is TGTGCCACCAGTGATCCAATCGGGACAGGGAATGAAAAACTGTTTTTT. It codes for CATSDPIGTGNEKLFF.

CDR3 DNA sequence: TGTGCCAGTAACAAAACTCCCGGGACTAGCGGGAGTAGAGCCGGAGAAAACATTCAGTACTTC. This translates into CASNKTPGTSGSRAGENIQYF. The chain carries TRBV19 and TRBJ2-4, with 14 bases identical to TRBD2. Germline V gene lookup returns CDR1 LNHDA and CDR2 SQIVND (reference sequence). V lost 7 bases and J lost 5; bases outside the gene matches: 22. The CDR3 loop spans 21 amino acids.

The chain recombines TRBV7-3 with TRBJ1-1; D is unresolved. Germline V CDR1 and CDR2: SGHTA, FQGTGA. Trimming left V 4 bases short and J 6 bases short, with 15 bases between. The CDR3 contains 14 residues. CDR3 loop: CASSSNNKGAEAFF. The CDR3 nucleotides are TGTGCCAGCAGCTCTAACAATAAAGGAGCTGAAGCTTTCTTT.

This chain connects TRBV19 to TRBJ2-6; the match to TRBD1 covers 9 bases. CDR1 and CDR2 from the germline V gene are LNHDA and SQIVND (reference sequence). Trimming removed 2 bases from V and 0 bases from J; junction bases left unmatched: 5. The CDR3 spans 18 residues. CDR3 sequence reads: CASSIWTGALSGANVLTF. CDR3 DNA: TGTGCCAGTAGTATATGGACAGGGGCCCTCTCTGGGGCCAACGTCCTGACTTTC.